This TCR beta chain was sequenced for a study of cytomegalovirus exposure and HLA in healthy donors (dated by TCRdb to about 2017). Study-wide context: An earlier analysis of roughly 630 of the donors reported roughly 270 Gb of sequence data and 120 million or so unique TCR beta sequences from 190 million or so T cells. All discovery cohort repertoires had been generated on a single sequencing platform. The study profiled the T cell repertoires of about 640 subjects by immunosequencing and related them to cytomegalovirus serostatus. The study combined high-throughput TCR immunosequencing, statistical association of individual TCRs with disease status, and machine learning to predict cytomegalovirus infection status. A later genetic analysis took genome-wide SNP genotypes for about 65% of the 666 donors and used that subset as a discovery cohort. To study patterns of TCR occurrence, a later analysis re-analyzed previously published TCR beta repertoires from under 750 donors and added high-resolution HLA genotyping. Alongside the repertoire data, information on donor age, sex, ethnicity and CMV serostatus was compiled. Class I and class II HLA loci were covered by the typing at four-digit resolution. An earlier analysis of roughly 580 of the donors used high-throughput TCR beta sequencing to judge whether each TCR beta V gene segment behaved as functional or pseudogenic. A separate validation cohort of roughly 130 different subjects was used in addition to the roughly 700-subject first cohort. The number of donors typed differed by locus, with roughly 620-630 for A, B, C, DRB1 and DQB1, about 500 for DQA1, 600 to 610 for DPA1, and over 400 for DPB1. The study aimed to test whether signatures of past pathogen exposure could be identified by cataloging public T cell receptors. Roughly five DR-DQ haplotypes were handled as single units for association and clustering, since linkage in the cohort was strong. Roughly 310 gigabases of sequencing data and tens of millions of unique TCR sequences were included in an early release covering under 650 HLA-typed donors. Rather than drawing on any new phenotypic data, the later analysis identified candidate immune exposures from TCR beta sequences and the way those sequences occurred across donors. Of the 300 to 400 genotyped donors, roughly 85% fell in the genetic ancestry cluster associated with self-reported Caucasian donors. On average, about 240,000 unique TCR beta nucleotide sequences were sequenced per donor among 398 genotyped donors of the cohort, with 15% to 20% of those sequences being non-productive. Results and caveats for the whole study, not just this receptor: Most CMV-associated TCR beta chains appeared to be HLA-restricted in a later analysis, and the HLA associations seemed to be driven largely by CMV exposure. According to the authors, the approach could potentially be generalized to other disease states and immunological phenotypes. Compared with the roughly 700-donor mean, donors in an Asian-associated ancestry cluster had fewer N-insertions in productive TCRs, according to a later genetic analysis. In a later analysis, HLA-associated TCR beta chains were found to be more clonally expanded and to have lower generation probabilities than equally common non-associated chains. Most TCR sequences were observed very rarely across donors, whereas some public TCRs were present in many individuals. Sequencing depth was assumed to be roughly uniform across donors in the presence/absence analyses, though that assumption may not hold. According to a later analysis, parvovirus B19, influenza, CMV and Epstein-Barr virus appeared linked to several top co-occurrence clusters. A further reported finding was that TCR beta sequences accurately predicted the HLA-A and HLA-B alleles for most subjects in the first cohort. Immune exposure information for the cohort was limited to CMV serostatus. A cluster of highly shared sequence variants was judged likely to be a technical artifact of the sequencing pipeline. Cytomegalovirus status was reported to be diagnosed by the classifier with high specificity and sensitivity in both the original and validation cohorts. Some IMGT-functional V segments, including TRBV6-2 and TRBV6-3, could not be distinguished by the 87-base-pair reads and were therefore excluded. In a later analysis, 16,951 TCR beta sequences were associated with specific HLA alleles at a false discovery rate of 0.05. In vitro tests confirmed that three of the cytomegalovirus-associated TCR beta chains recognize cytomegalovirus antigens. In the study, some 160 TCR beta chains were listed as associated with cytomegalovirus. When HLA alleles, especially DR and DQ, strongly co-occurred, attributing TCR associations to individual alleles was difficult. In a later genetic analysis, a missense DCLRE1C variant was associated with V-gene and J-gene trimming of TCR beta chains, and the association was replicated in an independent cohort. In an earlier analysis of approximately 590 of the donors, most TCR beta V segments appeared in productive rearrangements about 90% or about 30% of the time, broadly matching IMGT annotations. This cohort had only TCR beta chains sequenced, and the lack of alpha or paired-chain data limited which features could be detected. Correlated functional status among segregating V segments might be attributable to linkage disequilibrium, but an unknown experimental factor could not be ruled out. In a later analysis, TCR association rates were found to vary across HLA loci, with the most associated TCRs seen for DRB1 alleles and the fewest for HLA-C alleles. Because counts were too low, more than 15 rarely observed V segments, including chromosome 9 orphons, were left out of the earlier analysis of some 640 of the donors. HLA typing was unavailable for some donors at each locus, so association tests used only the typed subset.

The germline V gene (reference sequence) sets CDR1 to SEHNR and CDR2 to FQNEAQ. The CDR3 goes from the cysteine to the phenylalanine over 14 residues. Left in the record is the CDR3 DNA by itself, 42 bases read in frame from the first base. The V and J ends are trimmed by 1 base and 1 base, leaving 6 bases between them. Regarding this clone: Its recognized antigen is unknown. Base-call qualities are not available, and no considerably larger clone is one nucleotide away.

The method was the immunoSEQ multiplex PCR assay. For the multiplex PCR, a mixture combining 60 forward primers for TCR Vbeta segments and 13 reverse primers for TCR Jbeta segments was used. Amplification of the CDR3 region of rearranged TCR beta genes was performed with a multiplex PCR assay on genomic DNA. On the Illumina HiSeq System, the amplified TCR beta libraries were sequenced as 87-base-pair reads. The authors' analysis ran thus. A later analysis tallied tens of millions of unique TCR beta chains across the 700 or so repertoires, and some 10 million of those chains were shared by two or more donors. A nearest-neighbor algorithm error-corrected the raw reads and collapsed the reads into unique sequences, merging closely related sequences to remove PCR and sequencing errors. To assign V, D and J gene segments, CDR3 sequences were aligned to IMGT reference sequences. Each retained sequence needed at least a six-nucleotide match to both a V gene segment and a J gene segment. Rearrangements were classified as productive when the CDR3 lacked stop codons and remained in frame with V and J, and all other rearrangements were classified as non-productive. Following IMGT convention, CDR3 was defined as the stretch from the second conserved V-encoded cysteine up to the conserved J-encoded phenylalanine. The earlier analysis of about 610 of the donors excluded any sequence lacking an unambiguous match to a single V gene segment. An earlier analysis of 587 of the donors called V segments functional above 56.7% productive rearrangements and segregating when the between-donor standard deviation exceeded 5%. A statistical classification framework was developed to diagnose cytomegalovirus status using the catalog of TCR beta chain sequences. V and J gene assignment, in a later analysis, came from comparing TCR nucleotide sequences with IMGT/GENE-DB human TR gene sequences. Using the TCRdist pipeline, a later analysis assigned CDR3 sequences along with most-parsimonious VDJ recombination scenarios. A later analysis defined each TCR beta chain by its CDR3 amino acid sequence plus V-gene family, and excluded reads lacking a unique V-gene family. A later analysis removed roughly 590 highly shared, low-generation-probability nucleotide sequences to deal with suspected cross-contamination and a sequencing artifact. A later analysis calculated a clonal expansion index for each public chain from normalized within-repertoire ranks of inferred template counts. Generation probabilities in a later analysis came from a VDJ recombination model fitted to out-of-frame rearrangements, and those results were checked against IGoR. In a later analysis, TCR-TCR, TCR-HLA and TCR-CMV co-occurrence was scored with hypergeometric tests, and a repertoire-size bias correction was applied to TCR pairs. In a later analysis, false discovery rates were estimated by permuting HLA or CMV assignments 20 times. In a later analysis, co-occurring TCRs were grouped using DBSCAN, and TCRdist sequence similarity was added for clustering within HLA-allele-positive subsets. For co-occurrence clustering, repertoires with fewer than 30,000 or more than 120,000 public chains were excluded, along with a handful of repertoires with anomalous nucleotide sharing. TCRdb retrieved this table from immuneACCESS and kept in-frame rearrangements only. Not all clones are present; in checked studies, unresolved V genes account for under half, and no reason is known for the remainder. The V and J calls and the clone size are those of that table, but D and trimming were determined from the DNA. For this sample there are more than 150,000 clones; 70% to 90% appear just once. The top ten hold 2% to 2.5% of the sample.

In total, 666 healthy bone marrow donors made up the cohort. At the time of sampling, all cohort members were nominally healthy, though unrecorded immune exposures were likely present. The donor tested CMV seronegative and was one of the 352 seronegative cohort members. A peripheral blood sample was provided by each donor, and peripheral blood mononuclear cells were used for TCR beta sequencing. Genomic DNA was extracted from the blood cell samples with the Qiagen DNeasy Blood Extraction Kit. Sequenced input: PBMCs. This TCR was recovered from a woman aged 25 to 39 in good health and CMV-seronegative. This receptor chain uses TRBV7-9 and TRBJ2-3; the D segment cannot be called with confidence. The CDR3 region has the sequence CASSLELRTDTQYF. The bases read TGTGCCAGCAGCTTAGAACTGCGCACAGATACGCAGTATTTT.